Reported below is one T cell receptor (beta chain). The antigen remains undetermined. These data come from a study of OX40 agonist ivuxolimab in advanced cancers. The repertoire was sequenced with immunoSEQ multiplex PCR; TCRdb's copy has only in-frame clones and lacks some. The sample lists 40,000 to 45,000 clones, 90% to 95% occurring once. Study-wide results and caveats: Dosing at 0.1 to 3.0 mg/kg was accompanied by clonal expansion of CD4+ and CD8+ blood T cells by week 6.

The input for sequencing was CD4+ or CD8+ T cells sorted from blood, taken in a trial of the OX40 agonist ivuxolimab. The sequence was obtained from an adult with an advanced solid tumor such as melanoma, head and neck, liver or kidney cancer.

This CDR3 reads CAWSVLGPGNTEAFF. CDR3 sequence (DNA): TGTGCCTGGAGTGTACTTGGTCCAGGGAACACTGAAGCTTTCTTT. The rearrangement joins TRBV30 to TRBJ1-1, with no clear D. V lost 0 bases and J 1 base, leaving 12 bases between the germline ends. CDR1 is GTSNPN, CDR2 SVGIG, per germline (reference sequence). This CDR3 is 15 amino acids long.